This T cell receptor beta chain was documented in a study of shared clonotypes between healthy human individuals. Sequencing was performed with immunoSEQ multiplex PCR; in TCRdb, only in-frame clones are kept and a portion is missing. The sample holds approximately 500,000 clones, roughly 78% seen once. V lost 4 bases and J lost 1, with 12 bases in between. Germline CDR1 and CDR2: MNHEY and SMNVEV (reference sequence). The CDR3 has 15 residues. Sequencing was done on a sample of PBMCs. V is TRBV27 and J is TRBJ2-3; D unresolved. The sequence was collected from a woman between 35 and 50 years old in good health. Some clones in this sample may be carry-over from other donors' samples. The CDR3 sequence is CASSSRALGTDTQYF. The CDR3 region has the DNA TGTGCCAGCAGTTCCAGAGCGCTTGGCACAGATACGCAGTATTTT.